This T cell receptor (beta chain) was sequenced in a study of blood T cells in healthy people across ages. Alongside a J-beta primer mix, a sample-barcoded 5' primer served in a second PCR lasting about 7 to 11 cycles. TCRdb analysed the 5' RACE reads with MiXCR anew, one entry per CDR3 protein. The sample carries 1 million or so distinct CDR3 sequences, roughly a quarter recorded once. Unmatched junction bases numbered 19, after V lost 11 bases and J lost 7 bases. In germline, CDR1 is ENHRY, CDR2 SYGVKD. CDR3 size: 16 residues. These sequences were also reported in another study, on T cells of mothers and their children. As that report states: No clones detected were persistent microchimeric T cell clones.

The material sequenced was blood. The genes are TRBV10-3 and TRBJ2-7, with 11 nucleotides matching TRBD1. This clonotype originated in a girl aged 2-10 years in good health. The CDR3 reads CASRFRDRGSGGEQYF. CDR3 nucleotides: TGTGCCTCGCGGTTCCGGGACAGGGGGTCTGGTGGGGAGCAGTACTTC.